Listed below are T cell receptor beta chains from one sample, sequenced in a study of liver allograft versus peripheral blood T cells. MiXCR, run by TCRdb on the reads, gives a single entry per CDR3 protein. The table lists about 8,000 distinct CDR3 sequences, 15% to 20% of them singletons. These receptors all stem from a human patient who had a liver transplant. Some T cells may be the graft donor's. The conserved cysteine and the conserved F or W are not part of the CDR3 here.

J	V	CDR3
TRBJ1-5	TRBV6-5	ASNTRASSNQPQH
TRBJ2-5	TRBV5-4	ASSFDREEETQY
TRBJ2-7	TRBV28	ASSPPGTSATYEQY
TRBJ2-4	TRBV9	ASSVGTSQNIQY
TRBJ1-2	TRBV18	ASSPLGQGGGYGYT
TRBJ1-5	TRBV28	ASPDRLGGGQPQH
TRBJ1-2	TRBV6-1	ASSEGVLGGYT
TRBJ1-2	TRBV5-6	ASSFGGAYGYT
TRBJ2-7	TRBV30	AWSRGFWGYEQY
TRBJ1-2	TRBV12-3/TRBV12-4	ASSSNRGGRYGYT
TRBJ2-3	TRBV29-1	SVARSGQGFSDTQY
TRBJ1-4	TRBV30	AWRQPNEKLF
TRBJ1-1	TRBV20-1	SASPRVATSEAF
TRBJ2-5	TRBV20-1	SADEGLAGTRD
TRBJ1-1	TRBV10-3	AISGRTSKDTEAF
TRBJ2-7	TRBV5-1	ASSLWTGPSYEQY
TRBJ1-6	TRBV7-2	ASSLGAGQGSSPLH
TRBJ1-6	TRBV7-2	ASSLQGLPLH
TRBJ2-5	TRBV19	ASSMGGAPQETQY
TRBJ2-7	TRBV6-5	ASSYSGDRALY
TRBJ1-3	TRBV24-1	ATSDPSGNTIY
TRBJ2-5	TRBV5-5	ASSTERDAQETQY
TRBJ1-2	TRBV9	ASSQTVSAGFNYGYT
TRBJ1-4	TRBV19	ASSIGQALSDEKLF
TRBJ1-2	TRBV28	ASSLSGKDYGYT
TRBJ2-5	TRBV19	ASSGLAGSTQY
TRBJ1-1	TRBV18	ASSLGDSLNTEAF